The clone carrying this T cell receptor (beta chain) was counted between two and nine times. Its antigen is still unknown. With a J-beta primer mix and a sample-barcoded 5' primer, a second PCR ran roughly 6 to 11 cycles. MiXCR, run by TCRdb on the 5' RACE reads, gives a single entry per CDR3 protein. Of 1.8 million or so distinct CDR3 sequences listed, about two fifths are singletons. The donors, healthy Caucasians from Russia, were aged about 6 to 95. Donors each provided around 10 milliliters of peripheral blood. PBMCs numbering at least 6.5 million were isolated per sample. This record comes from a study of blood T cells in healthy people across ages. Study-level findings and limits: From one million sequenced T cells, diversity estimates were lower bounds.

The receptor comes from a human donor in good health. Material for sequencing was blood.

CDR3 sequence: CASSRGLAGQQETQYF. DNA for the CDR3: TGTGCCAGCAGCCGCGGACTAGCGGGGCAACAAGAGACCCAGTACTTC. The genes are TRBV7-3 and TRBJ2-5; 12 bases agree with TRBD2. Germline V gene data show CDR1 as SGHTA and CDR2 as FQGTGA. V trimming: 5 bases; J trimming: 2 bases; junction bases outside the gene matches: 6. CDR3 length equals 16 residues.